The rows below give T cell receptor beta chains drawn from one sample of a study of T cells in narcolepsy. This table comes from immunoSEQ multiplex PCR, and its TCRdb copy is limited to in-frame clones, with some not included. The sample records approximately 25,000 clones, roughly 62% being singletons. The sequenced sample consisted of memory (CD45RA-) CD4+ T cells from blood. All receptors come from a human donor in good health. CDR3s include the opening cysteine and the closing phenylalanine or tryptophan. A D gene is named only where the DNA matches it firmly. Some rows have no size entry. The others give once, few or many, or a class for an expanded clone.

J: TRBJ2-1; D: TRBD1; V: TRBV23-1; size: .; DNA: TGCGCCAGCAGTATAAACCCGGACAGGGGCATCGAGCAGTTCTTC; CDR3: CASSINPDRGIEQFF
J: TRBJ2-3; D: .; V: TRBV29-1; size: once; DNA: TGCAGCGCACAAAGCCGGGGAGATACGCAGTATTTT; CDR3: CSAQSRGDTQYF
J: TRBJ2-1; D: .; V: TRBV10-3; size: few; DNA: TGTGCCATCAGTGATTCCAGGGGATCAGTCAATGAGCAGTTCTTC; CDR3: CAISDSRGSVNEQFF
J: TRBJ1-6; D: TRBD1; V: TRBV27; size: .; DNA: TGTGCCACAAGAACAGGGGGAGGTTCACCCCTCCACTTT; CDR3: CATRTGGGSPLHF
J: TRBJ1-1; D: .; V: TRBV7-8; size: .; DNA: TGTGCCAGCAGCAAAGCGGGGGTGGTTGGAGCTTTCTTT; CDR3: CASSKAGVVGAFF
J: TRBJ2-3; D: TRBD2; V: TRBV5-4; size: .; DNA: TGTGCCAGCAGCTTAAAACTAGCGCGGGGGTACTTGAATACGCAGTATTTT; CDR3: CASSLKLARGYLNTQYF
J: TRBJ2-7; D: .; V: TRBV19; size: medium-sized; DNA: TGTGCCAGTAGTACCAATCACGGTGCTGAGCAGTACTTC; CDR3: CASSTNHGAEQYF
J: TRBJ2-7; D: TRBD1; V: TRBV30; size: .; DNA: TGTGCCTGGAGTCTTCGGACAGGCTTGGACGAGCAGTACTTC; CDR3: CAWSLRTGLDEQYF
J: TRBJ2-1; D: .; V: TRBV9; size: .; DNA: TGTGCCAGCAGCGGGACTGGCGGGCCTTCGGGGGAGCAGTTCTTC; CDR3: CASSGTGGPSGEQFF
J: TRBJ2-1; D: .; V: TRBV6-5; size: .; DNA: TGTGCCAGCAGTTCGACAGGTAACAATGAGCAGTTCTTC; CDR3: CASSSTGNNEQFF
J: TRBJ2-7; D: .; V: TRBV6-1; size: .; DNA: TGTGCCAGCAGTTCAGGGGAATCCTACGAGCAGTACTTC; CDR3: CASSSGESYEQYF
J: TRBJ2-2; D: .; V: TRBV9; size: .; DNA: TGTGCCAGCAGCGTAGACCTCGGACAACACACCGGGGAGCTGTTTTTT; CDR3: CASSVDLGQHTGELFF
J: TRBJ2-1; D: TRBD1; V: TRBV7-3; size: .; DNA: TGTGCCAGCAGCTTCGACGGGACAGCCAACAATGAGCAGTTCTTC; CDR3: CASSFDGTANNEQFF
J: TRBJ2-3; D: .; V: TRBV9; size: .; DNA: TGTGCCAGCAGCGTAACGGTAGCGTACACAGATACGCAGTATTTT; CDR3: CASSVTVAYTDTQYF
J: TRBJ2-1; D: TRBD2; V: TRBV28; size: .; DNA: TGTGCCACCAGACTAGCCCAAACGTACAATGAGCAGTTCTTC; CDR3: CATRLAQTYNEQFF
J: TRBJ1-2; D: TRBD1; V: TRBV6-1; size: .; DNA: TGTGCCGGGGGAGGGACAGGTACTCGAGGCTACACCTTC; CDR3: CAGGGTGTRGYTF
J: TRBJ2-7; D: .; V: TRBV7-2; size: .; DNA: TGTGCCAGCAGCCTAGACCCTCCGCCAGCCGAGCAGTACTTC; CDR3: CASSLDPPPAEQYF
J: TRBJ2-5; D: .; V: TRBV4-3; size: .; DNA: TGCGCCAGCAGCCAAGAACGGAGCAGGGAGACCCAGTACTTC; CDR3: CASSQERSRETQYF
J: TRBJ1-1; D: .; V: TRBV7-2; size: .; DNA: TGTGCCAGCAGCTTATATAGGGGAGAGAACACTGAAGCTTTCTTT; CDR3: CASSLYRGENTEAFF
J: TRBJ2-6; D: TRBD1; V: TRBV2; size: few; DNA: TGTGCCAGCACCCGGGACAGGGGTTCCTCTGGGGCCAACGTCCTGACTTTC; CDR3: CASTRDRGSSGANVLTF
J: TRBJ2-2; D: .; V: TRBV7-2; size: .; DNA: TGTGCCAGCAGTTCCACGGGGGCGGGCACCGGGGAGCTGTTTTTT; CDR3: CASSSTGAGTGELFF
J: TRBJ2-1; D: .; V: TRBV12-1; size: .; DNA: TGTGCCAGCAGCCCCCCGCATCGAGGCGTTCACAATGAGCAGTTCTTC; CDR3: CASSPPHRGVHNEQFF
J: TRBJ2-1; D: .; V: TRBV23-1; size: .; DNA: TGCGCCAGCAGTCATCCCCCATTACGGGGGGCATTTGACAATGAGCAGTTCTTC; CDR3: CASSHPPLRGAFDNEQFF
J: TRBJ1-1; D: .; V: TRBV7-2; size: few; DNA: TGTGCCAGCATGAATTGGGGTGAAGCTTTCTTT; CDR3: CASMNWGEAFF
J: TRBJ1-4; D: .; V: TRBV5-1; size: .; DNA: TGCGCCAGCAGCTTGGAACCTCGGACAGTCGAAAAACTGTTTTTT; CDR3: CASSLEPRTVEKLFF
J: TRBJ2-7; D: .; V: TRBV2; size: few; DNA: TGTGCCAGCAACTTCGACAGGCCGACGGGGCAGTACTTC; CDR3: CASNFDRPTGQYF
J: TRBJ1-1; D: .; V: TRBV29-1; size: once; DNA: TGCAGCGTTGCGAGGAATTTGAACACTGAAGCTTTCTTT; CDR3: CSVARNLNTEAFF
J: TRBJ1-4; D: .; V: TRBV5-1; size: .; DNA: TGCGCCAGCAGCTTGGATCCGGGTGGGGGTGAAAAACTGTTTTTT; CDR3: CASSLDPGGGEKLFF
J: TRBJ2-7; D: .; V: TRBV27; size: .; DNA: TGTGCCAGCAGCGCCAATAAGGGCGAGCAGTACTTC; CDR3: CASSANKGEQYF
J: TRBJ1-2; D: .; V: TRBV30; size: once; DNA: TGTGCCTGGAGCCCCGGCGACTATGGCTACACCTTC; CDR3: CAWSPGDYGYTF
J: TRBJ1-5; D: .; V: TRBV4-3; size: .; DNA: TGCGCCAGCAGCCAAGAGGAGAATCAGCCCCAGCATTTT; CDR3: CASSQEENQPQHF
J: TRBJ2-7; D: .; V: TRBV7-2; size: .; DNA: TGTGCCAGCAGCCCCGGGCGGCTGCGAGGCGAGCAGTACTTC; CDR3: CASSPGRLRGEQYF
J: TRBJ2-2; D: TRBD2; V: TRBV6-4; size: .; DNA: TGTGCCAGCAGTGCCCTAGCGGGAGGCACGAACACCGGGGAGCTGTTTTTT; CDR3: CASSALAGGTNTGELFF
J: TRBJ1-5; D: TRBD1; V: TRBV6-5; size: once; DNA: TGTGCCAGCAGGACAGGGGTCGAGCCCCAGCATTTT; CDR3: CASRTGVEPQHF
J: TRBJ2-2; D: .; V: TRBV6-1; size: .; DNA: TGTGCCAGCAGTCGCGCGAACACCGGGGAGCTGTTTTTT; CDR3: CASSRANTGELFF
J: TRBJ1-1; D: TRBD1; V: TRBV7-2; size: .; DNA: TGTGCCAGCAGCACCAGGGGGTTGTCAACTGAAGCTTTCTTT; CDR3: CASSTRGLSTEAFF
J: TRBJ2-3; D: .; V: TRBV23-1; size: .; DNA: TGCGCCAGCAGCCAACTCCGTCCCGTGGGGTCAGATACGCAGTATTTT; CDR3: CASSQLRPVGSDTQYF
J: TRBJ1-5; D: .; V: TRBV30; size: .; DNA: TGTGCCTTGGGGACGGCCGGCAATCAGCCCCAGCATTTT; CDR3: CALGTAGNQPQHF
J: TRBJ1-2; D: TRBD1; V: TRBV5-1; size: .; DNA: TGCGCCAGCAGCTTGGGGACAGGCGCCATGGAACGCTACACCTTC; CDR3: CASSLGTGAMERYTF
J: TRBJ2-3; D: .; V: TRBV9; size: .; DNA: TGTGCCAGCAGCGTAGGAGGGGTGTACACAGATACGCAGTATTTT; CDR3: CASSVGGVYTDTQYF